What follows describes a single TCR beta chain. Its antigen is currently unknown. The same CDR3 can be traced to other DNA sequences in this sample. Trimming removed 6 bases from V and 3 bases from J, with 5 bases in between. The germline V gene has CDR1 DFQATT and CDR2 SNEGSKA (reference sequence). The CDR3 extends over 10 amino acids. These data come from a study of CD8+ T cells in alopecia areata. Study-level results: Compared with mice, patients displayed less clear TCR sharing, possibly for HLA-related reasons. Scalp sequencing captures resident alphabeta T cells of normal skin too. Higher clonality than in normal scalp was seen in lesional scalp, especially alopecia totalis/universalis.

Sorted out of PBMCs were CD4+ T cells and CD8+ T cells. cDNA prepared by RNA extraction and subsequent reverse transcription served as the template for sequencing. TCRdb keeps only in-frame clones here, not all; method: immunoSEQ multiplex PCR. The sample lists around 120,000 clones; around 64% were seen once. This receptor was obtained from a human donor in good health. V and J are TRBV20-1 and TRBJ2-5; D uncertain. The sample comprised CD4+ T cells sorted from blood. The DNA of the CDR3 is TGCAGTGCCATGGAAGAGACCCAGTACTTC. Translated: CSAMEETQYF.